This T cell receptor beta chain originates from a study of PD-L1 blockade in urothelial cancer. Across the study: Atezolizumab, begun by patients in about 2014, was given at 1,200 mg intravenously every 3 weeks. Timepoints chosen for blood analysis were 3 weeks (second dose) and 6 weeks after treatment start.

Using immunoSEQ multiplex PCR, the repertoire was profiled, and TCRdb retains in-frame clones only, with some absent. The sample yields around 100,000 clones, around 82% seen once. CDR1 is SGHTA, CDR2 FQGNSA, per germline. This CDR3 is 15 amino acids long. V shed 6 bases, J shed 6 bases, and the junction held 11 bases outside the gene matches. Pretreatment and on-treatment blood mononuclear cell samples were taken, totaling between 1 and 8 time points per patient. V gene TRBV7-2 combines with J gene TRBJ1-5; 7 positions agree with TRBD1. The sequences come from PBMCs, collected around atezolizumab (anti-PD-L1) treatment. This TCR was sampled from a middle-aged man with urothelial cancer. DNA for the CDR3: TGTGCCAGCAGATCGGAGACAGGGTCTGGTCAGCCCCAGCATTTT. Translated: CASRSETGSGQPQHF.